The source of this T cell receptor (beta chain) is a study of blood T cell repertoires in COVID-19. About the research overall: The United States, Italy and Spain were the sources of the acute and convalescent COVID-19 samples.

The repertoire was sequenced with immunoSEQ multiplex PCR; TCRdb's copy has only in-frame clones and lacks some. The table has 200,000 to 250,000 clones, about four fifths seen once. Residents of over 20 US areas, aged about 18 to 95 years, made up the participants. Per the germline V gene, CDR1 is SGHTA and CDR2 is FQGNSA. With 4 bases removed from V and 0 bases from J, the gap between germline ends came to 6 bases. This CDR3 spans 13 amino acids. V usage is TRBV7-2 and J usage is TRBJ1-1, with D uncertain. Sequenced material: PBMCs or T cells enriched from blood (not recorded which). The receptor's source is a woman aged 40 to 50 who had been exposed to COVID-19. The CDR3 here is CASSSQMNTEAFF. CDR3 nucleotide sequence: TGTGCCAGCAGCTCCCAGATGAACACTGAAGCTTTCTTT.